This T cell receptor beta chain was profiled in a study of Graves' ophthalmopathy and Graves' hyperthyroidism. Remarks on this clonotype: Its antigen is still unknown.

Study-wide points: A model built from 13 signatures distinguished ophthalmopathy from stable hyperthyroidism with around 91% sensitivity and about 81% specificity.

RNA transcripts provided the template for amplifying TCR beta CDR3 regions. Amplification began with first-round RT-PCR using HTBI primers, then second-round multiplex PCR was performed. TCRdb reanalysed the multiplex PCR reads using MiXCR and keeps one entry per CDR3 protein. The sample holds 500,000 to 800,000 distinct CDR3 sequences, about 40% seen once. The sequence was collected from an adult man with Graves' ophthalmopathy. The source material was peripheral blood.

CDR3 protein: CATSDPTDSDNEQYF. In nucleotides, the CDR3 is TGTGCCACCAGTGATCCTACGGACAGTGACAATGAGCAGTACTTC. This rearrangement joins TRBV24-1 to TRBJ2-7, with D perhaps TRBD1 (6 bases). There are 15 residues in the CDR3. The V gene's germline CDR1 is KGHDR and CDR2 SFDVKD. Deletions cut 3 bases from V and 7 bases from J, with 18 bases between.